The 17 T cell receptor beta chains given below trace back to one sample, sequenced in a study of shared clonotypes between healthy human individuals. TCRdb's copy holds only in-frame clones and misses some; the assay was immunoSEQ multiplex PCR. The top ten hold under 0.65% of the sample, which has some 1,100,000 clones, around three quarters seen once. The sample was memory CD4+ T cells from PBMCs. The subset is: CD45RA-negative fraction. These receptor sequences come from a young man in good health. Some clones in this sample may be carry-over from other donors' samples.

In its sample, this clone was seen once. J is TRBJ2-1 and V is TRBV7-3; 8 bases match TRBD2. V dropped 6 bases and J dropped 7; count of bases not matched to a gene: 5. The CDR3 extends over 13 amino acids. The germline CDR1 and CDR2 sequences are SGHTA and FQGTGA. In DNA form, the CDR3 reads TGTGCCAGCAGTCCGGGAGGGTCGAATGAGCAGTTCTTC. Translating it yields CASSPGGSNEQFF.

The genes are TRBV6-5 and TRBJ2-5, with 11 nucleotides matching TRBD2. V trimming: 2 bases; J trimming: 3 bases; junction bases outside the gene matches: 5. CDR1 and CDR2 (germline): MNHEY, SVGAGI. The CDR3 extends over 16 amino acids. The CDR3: CASSYGLAGGEETQYF. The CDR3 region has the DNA TGTGCCAGCAGTTACGGGTTAGCGGGAGGGGAAGAGACCCAGTACTTC.

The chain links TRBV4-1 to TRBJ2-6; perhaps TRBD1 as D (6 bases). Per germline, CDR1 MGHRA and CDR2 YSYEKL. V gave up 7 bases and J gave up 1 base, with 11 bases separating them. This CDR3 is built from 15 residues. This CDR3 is CASKTGYSGANVLTF. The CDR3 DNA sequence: TGCGCCAGCAAGACAGGATATTCTGGGGCCAACGTCCTGACTTTC.

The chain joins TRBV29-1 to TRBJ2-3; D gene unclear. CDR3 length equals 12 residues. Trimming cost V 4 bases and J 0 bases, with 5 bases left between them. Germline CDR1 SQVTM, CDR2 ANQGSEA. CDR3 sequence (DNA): TGCAGCGTTGGACTGAGCACAGATACGCAGTATTTT. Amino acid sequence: CSVGLSTDTQYF.

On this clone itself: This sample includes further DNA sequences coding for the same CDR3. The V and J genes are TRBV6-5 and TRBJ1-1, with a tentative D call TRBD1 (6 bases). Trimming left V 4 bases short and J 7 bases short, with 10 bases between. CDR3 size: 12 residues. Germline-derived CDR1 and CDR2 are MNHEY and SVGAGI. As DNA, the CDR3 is TGTGCCAGCAGTTCCAGGGGACGTGAAGCTTTCTTT. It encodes CASSSRGREAFF.

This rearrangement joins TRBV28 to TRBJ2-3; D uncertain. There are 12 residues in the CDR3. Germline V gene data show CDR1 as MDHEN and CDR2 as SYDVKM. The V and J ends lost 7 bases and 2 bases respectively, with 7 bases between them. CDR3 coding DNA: TGTGCCAGCAAGGTGTCCACAGATACGCAGTATTTT. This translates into CASKVSTDTQYF.

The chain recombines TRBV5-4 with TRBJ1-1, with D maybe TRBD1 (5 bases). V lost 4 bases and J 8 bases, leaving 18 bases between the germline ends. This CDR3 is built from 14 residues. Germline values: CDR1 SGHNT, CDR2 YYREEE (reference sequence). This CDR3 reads CASSPGRQQGEAFF. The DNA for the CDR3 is TGTGCCAGCAGCCCCGGACGGCAGCAGGGAGAAGCTTTCTTT.

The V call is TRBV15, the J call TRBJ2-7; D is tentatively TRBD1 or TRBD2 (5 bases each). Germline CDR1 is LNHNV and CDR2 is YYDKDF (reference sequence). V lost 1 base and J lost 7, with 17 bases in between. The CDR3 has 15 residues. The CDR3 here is CATSRVRDRPSEQYF. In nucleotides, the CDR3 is TGTGCCACCAGCAGAGTGAGGGACCGGCCCTCTGAGCAGTACTTC.

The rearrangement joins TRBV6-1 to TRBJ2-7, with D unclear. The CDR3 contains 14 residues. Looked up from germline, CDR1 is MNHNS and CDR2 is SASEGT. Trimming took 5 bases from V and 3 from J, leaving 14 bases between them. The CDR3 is CASSPQPSDYEQYF. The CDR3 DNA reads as TGTGCCAGCAGTCCGCAGCCGTCCGACTACGAGCAGTACTTC.

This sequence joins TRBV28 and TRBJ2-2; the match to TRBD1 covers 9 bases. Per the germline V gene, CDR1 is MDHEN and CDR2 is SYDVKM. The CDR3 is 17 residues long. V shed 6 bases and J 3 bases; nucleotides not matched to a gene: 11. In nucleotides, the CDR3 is TGTGCCAGCAGAGTTCTGACAGGGGGTTCTTACACCGGGGAGCTGTTTTTT. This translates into CASRVLTGGSYTGELFF.

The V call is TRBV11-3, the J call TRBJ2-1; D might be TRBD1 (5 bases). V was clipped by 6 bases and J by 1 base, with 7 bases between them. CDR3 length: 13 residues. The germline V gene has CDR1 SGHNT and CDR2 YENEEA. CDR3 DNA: TGTGCCAGCAGTCAGGGTTCCTACAATGAGCAGTTCTTC. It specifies CASSQGSYNEQFF.

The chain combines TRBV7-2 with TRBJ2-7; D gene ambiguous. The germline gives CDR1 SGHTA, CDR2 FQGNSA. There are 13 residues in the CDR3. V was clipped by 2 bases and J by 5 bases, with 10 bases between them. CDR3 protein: CASSLRRQDEQYF. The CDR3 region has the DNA TGTGCCAGCAGCTTACGACGGCAGGACGAGCAGTACTTC.

The CDR3 region has the DNA TGTGCCAGCAGTGTGACCGAGCCCGGGGAGCTGTTTTTT. It translates to CASSVTEPGELFF. This rearrangement joins TRBV6-6 to TRBJ2-2; D remains unclear. The V and J ends lost 5 bases and 6 bases respectively, with 10 bases between them. The CDR3 loop spans 13 amino acids. Per germline, CDR1 MNHNY and CDR2 SVGAGI (reference sequence).

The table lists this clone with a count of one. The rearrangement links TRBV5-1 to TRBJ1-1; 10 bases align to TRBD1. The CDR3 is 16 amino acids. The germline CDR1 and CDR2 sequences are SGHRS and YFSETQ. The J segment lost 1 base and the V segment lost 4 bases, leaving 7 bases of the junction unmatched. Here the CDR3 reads CASSPRGTGENTEAFF. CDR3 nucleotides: TGCGCCAGCAGCCCCAGAGGGACAGGGGAGAACACTGAAGCTTTCTTT.

The CDR3 here is CASSLGPVGNEQFF. As DNA, the CDR3 is TGTGCCAGCAGCTTAGGCCCAGTCGGAAATGAGCAGTTCTTC. J is TRBJ2-1 and V is TRBV7-3, with no clear D. The CDR3 consists of 14 residues. Germline-derived CDR1 and CDR2 are SGHTA and FQGTGA. V was clipped by 2 bases and J by 7 bases, with 12 bases between them.

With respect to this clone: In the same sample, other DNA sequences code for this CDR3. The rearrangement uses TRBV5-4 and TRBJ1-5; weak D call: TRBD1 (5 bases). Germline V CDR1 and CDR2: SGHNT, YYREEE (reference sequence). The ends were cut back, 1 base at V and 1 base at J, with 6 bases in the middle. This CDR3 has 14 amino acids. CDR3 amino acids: CASSLSGSNQPQHF. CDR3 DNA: TGTGCCAGCAGCTTGTCAGGGAGCAATCAGCCCCAGCATTTT.

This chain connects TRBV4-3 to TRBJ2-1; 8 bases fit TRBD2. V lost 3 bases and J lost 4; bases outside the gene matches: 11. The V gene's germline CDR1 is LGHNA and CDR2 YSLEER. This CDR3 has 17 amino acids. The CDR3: CASSQTLTSGAYNEQFF. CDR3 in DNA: TGCGCCAGCAGCCAGACCCTCACTAGCGGAGCGTACAATGAGCAGTTCTTC.